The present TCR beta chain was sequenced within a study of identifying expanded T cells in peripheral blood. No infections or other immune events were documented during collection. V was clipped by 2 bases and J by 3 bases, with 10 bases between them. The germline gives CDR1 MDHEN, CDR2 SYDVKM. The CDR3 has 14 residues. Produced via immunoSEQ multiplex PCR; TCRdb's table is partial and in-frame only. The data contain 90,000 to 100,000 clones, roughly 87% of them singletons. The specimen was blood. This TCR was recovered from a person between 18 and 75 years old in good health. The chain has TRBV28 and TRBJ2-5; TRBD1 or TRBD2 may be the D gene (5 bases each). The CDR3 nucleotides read TGTGCCAGCAGTTTAATCGGGGCGGAAGAGACCCAGTACTTC. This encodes CASSLIGAEETQYF.